This entry concerns a single T cell receptor (beta chain). Here immunoSEQ multiplex PCR was the method, and the copy in TCRdb shows in-frame clones only, minus some. Here the sample spans some 150,000 clones, about 93% being singletons. The data originate from a study of control samples from healthy donors and cancer patients. The CDR3 has 17 amino acids. V lost 4 bases to trimming and J lost 0 bases; unmatched junction nucleotides: 7. Germline V gene data show CDR1 as SNHLY and CDR2 as FYNNEI. Input material: blood. This sequence was found in a man aged 50-60 years in good health. The rearrangement links TRBV2 to TRBJ2-3; TRBD2 matches at 10 bases. For the CDR3, the DNA is TGTGCCAGCAGTGGTTGGACTAGCGGTTCTAGCACAGATACGCAGTATTTT. The encoded protein is CASSGWTSGSSTDTQYF.